The clone carrying this TCR beta chain is labeled as medium-sized (0.01 to 0.1%). As yet, its antigen is unknown. Multiplex PCR with 32 V and 13 J primers amplified TCR beta CDR3. TCRdb passed the multiplex PCR reads through MiXCR, listing each CDR3 protein once. This table has around 21,000 distinct CDR3 sequences, under 35% appearing once. These data are taken from a study of immune heterogeneity within non-small cell lung tumors. Across the whole study: Tumors were classified as 4 squamous cell carcinomas, about 9 non-squamous carcinomas and 1 not otherwise specified. General study findings and limits: Dominant CDR3 beta clonotypes repeated across a patient's tumor loci, while different loci held unique high-frequency clones. Between one patient and another, high-frequency T-cell receptor beta clonotypes were largely distinct.

TCRs were amplified from around 660 ng gDNA of bulk tumor per sample. Collection of several biopsies per primary tumor, spaced far apart, took place during surgery. Curative surgery was performed on patients who had untreated, newly diagnosed non-small cell lung cancer. All donors had received a new diagnosis of non-small cell lung cancer and were undergoing surgery with curative intent. The sequenced sample consisted of lung tumor tissue. The sequence came from a middle-aged man with non-small cell lung cancer.

The CDR3 DNA is TGCAGTGCTAGGGCGTCGGCGGGATGGGACTACGAGCAGTACTTC. Translation gives CSARASAGWDYEQYF. This rearrangement joins TRBV20-1 to TRBJ2-7, with a tentative D call TRBD2 (6 bases). The V gene's germline CDR1 is DFQATT and CDR2 SNEGSKA (reference sequence). The length of the CDR3 is 15 residues. The V and J ends lost 3 bases and 3 bases respectively, with 18 bases between them.